In this sample, the clone carrying this T cell receptor (beta chain) turned up once. Its specificity is unknown. Arm-PCR of CDR3 regions with iRepertoire HTBI primers generated TCR beta libraries. TCRdb reprocessed the multiplex PCR reads via MiXCR and lists one record per CDR3 protein. Of fewer than 500,000 distinct CDR3 sequences in the sample, 15% to 20% were seen once. Time point of the sample: newly diagnosed GD, antithyroid drugs for less than 3 months. RNA from PBMCs was the source of the TCR library. This record comes from a study of regulatory T cells in long-lasting Graves disease. Germline loops: CDR1 MDHEN, CDR2 SYDVKM. The V end was cut by 3 bases, the J end by 11 bases, with 10 bases between. The CDR3 has 11 residues. Notes on the study in general: New patients shared approximately 930 public clonotypes, fewer than the 2,500 to 3,000 shared by persistent patients. Persistent disease preferred TRBV28, TRBJ1-2 and TRBJ2-5.

Separately, the same data were catalogued under a study of T cells in Graves' hyperthyroidism and ophthalmopathy. From that study: Aged 18 to 65, the patients had hyperthyroidism that was newly diagnosed and had lasted under 2 months.

Material: peripheral blood mononuclear cells (PBMCs), obtained at new diagnosis, from a patient treated with antithyroid drugs. This rearrangement joins TRBV28 to TRBJ1-1; D not certain. The clonotype comes from a man aged 35-49 years with Graves disease. The CDR3 spells CASSFGQVAFF. Written as DNA, the CDR3 is TGTGCCAGCAGTTTCGGGCAAGTCGCTTTCTTT.